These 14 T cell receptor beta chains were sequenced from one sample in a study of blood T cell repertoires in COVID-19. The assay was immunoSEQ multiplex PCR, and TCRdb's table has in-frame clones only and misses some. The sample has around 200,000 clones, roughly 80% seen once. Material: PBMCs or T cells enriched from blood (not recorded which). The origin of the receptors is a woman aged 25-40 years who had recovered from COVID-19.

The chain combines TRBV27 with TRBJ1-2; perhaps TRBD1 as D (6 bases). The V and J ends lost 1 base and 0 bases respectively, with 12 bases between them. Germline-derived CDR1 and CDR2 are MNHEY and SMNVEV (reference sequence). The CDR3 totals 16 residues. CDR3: CASSLLGGPTNYGYTF. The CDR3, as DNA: TGTGCCAGCAGTTTATTGGGGGGGCCAACTAACTATGGCTACACCTTC.

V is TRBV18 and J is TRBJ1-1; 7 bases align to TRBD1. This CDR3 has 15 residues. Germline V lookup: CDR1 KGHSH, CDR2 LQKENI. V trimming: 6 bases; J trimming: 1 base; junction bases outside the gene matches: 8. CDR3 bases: TGTGCCAGCTCCATCACAGGGGTCAGGAACACTGAAGCTTTCTTT. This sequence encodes CASSITGVRNTEAFF.

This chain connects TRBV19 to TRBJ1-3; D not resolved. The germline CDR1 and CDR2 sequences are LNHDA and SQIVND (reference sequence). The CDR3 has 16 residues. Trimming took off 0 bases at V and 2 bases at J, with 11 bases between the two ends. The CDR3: CASSIDPRRPGNTIYF. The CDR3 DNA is TGTGCCAGTAGTATAGATCCCCGGAGGCCTGGAAACACCATATATTTT.

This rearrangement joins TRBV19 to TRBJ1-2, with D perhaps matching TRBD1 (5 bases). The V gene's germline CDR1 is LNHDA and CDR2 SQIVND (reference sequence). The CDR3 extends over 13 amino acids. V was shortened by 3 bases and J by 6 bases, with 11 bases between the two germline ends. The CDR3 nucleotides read TGTGCCAGTAGTATGGGGGGGTACGATGGCTACACCTTC. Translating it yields CASSMGGYDGYTF.

The CDR3, as DNA: TGCGCCAGCAGTGAGTGGGGGGATGAGCAGTTCTTC. Amino acids: CASSEWGDEQFF. This chain connects TRBV10-2 to TRBJ2-1, with D tentatively TRBD2 (6 bases). Germline lookup yields CDR1 WSHSY and CDR2 SAAADI. V was trimmed by 1 base and J by 8 bases, leaving 6 bases between them. The CDR3 is 12 amino acids.

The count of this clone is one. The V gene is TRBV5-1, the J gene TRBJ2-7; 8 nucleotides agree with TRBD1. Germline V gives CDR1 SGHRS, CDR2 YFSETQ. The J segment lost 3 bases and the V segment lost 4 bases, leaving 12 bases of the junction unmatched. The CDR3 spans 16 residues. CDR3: CASSIRLETGVYEQYF. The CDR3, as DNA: TGCGCCAGCAGCATTCGCCTTGAGACAGGGGTCTACGAGCAGTACTTC.

In DNA form, the CDR3 reads TGTGCCAGCAGCCATCACAAGGGGGACAGGGGATCCAATGAGCAGTTCTTC. It yields the protein CASSHHKGDRGSNEQFF. The chain links TRBV3-1 (or the pseudogene TRBV3-2) to TRBJ2-1; the match to TRBD1 covers 10 bases. Germline CDR1 and CDR2: LGHDT and YNNKEL (reference sequence). This CDR3 spans 17 amino acids. V shed 3 bases and J 6 bases; nucleotides not matched to a gene: 11.

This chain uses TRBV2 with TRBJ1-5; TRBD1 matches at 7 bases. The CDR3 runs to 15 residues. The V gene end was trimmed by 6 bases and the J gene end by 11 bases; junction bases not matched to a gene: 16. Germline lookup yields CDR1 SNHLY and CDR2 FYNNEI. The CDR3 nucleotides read TGTGCCAGCAGCCCCGGGACAGTGGGGTTAGGGGCCCAGCATTTT. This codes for CASSPGTVGLGAQHF.

The CDR3 DNA reads TGTGCCAGCAGCTCGCCCCCTACTCAGGGGGACGAGCAGTACTTC. Its translation: CASSSPPTQGDEQYF. This rearrangement joins TRBV7-9 to TRBJ2-7; 7 bases line up with TRBD1. Germline assignment: CDR1 SEHNR and CDR2 FQNEAQ (reference sequence). The CDR3 runs 15 residues. The J segment lost 5 bases and the V segment lost 4 bases, leaving 11 bases of the junction unmatched. The entire variable domain, with the rest obtained from reference TRBV7-9 and TRBJ2-7, is as follows: DTGVSQNPRHKITKRGQNVTFRCDPISEHNRLYWYRQTLGQGPEFLTYFQNEAQLEKSRLLSDRFSAERPKGSFSTLEIQRTEQGDSAMYLCASSSPPTQGDEQYFGPGTRLTVT.

The CDR3, as DNA: TGTGCCACCAGCAGAGACAGGGCTGGGGCCAACGTCCTGACTTTC. Encoded protein: CATSRDRAGANVLTF. The chain joins TRBV15 to TRBJ2-6, with a tentative D call TRBD1 (5 bases). The CDR3 runs to 15 residues. Germline CDR1 is LNHNV and CDR2 is YYDKDF (reference sequence). V lost 0 bases, J lost 2 bases, and 5 bases lay in between.

Here the CDR3 reads CASSQDRTSVRPQFF. CDR3 nucleotide sequence: TGTGCCAGCAGCCAAGATCGGACTAGCGTCCGACCACAGTTCTTC. This chain links TRBV3-1 (or the pseudogene TRBV3-2) with TRBJ2-1, with TRBD2 identical over 9 bases. The ends lost 0 bases at V and 13 bases at J; junction bases unmatched: 10. The CDR3 is 15 amino acids. From germline, CDR1 is LGHDT and CDR2 YNNKEL (reference sequence).

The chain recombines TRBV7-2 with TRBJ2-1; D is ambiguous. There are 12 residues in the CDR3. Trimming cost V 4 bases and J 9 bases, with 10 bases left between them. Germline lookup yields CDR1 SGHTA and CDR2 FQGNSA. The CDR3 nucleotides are TGTGCCAGCAGCTCCCTTATAGCTGAGCAGTTCTTC. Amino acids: CASSSLIAEQFF.

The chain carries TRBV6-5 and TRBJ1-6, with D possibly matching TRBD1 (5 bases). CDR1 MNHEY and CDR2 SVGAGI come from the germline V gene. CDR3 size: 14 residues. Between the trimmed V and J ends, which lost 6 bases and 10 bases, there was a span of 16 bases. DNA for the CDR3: TGTGCCAGCAGCGCGGACGGTGGGGGGTCACCCCTCCACTTT. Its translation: CASSADGGGSPLHF.

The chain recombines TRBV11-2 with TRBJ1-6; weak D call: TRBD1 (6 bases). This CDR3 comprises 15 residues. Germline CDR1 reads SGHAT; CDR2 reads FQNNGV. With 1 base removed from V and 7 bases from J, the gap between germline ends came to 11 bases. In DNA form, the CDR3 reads TGTGCCAGCAGCTTAGTTGGCCAGGGGAATTCACCCCTCCACTTT. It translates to CASSLVGQGNSPLHF.